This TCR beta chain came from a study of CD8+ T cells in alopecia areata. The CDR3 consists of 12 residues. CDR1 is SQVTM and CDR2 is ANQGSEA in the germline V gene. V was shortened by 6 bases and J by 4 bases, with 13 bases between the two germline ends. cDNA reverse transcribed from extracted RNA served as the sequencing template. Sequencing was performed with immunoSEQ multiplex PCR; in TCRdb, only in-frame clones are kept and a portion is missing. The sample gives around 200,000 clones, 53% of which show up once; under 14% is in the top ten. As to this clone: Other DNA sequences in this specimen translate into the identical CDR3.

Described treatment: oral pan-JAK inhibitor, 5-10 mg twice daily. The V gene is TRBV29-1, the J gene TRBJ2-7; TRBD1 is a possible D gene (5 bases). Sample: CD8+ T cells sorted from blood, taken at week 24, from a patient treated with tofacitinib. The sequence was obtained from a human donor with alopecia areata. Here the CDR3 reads CSVETASYEQYF. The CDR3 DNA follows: TGCAGCGTCGAGACAGCCTCTTACGAGCAGTACTTC.